This T cell receptor beta chain derives from a study of blood T cell repertoires in COVID-19. Sequencing was performed with immunoSEQ multiplex PCR; in TCRdb, only in-frame clones are kept and a portion is missing. The data contain 140,000 to 150,000 clones, 84% of them singletons. The sequence derives from a man in his fifties or sixties with active or convalescent COVID-19. The sequencing sample was made of peripheral blood.

This CDR3 is CASTWLGDQPQHF. The CDR3 bases are TGTGCCAGCACCTGGCTAGGTGATCAGCCCCAGCATTTT. J is TRBJ1-5 and V is TRBV6-5; D is unresolved. CDR3 length: 13 residues. Deletions cut 7 bases from V and 5 bases from J, with 12 bases between. Germline CDR1 MNHEY, CDR2 SVGAGI.